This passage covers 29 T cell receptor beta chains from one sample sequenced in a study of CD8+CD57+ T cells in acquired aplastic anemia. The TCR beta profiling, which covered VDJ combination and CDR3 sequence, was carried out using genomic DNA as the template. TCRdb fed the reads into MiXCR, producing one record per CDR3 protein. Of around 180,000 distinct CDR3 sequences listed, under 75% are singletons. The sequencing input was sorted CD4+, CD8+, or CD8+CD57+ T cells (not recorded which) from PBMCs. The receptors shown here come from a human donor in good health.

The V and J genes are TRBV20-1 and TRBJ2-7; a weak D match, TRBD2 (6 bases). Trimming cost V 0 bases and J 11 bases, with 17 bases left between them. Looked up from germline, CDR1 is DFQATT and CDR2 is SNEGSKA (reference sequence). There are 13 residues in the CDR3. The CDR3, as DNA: TGCAGTGCTAGAGATTCGACTAGACCGCGAAAGTACTTC. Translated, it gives CSARDSTRPRKYF.

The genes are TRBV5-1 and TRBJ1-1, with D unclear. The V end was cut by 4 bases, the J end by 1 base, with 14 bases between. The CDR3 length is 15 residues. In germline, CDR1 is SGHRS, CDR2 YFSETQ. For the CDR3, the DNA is TGCGCCAGCAGCCCCCTCGCGGGAAAGAACACTGAAGCTTTCTTT. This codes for CASSPLAGKNTEAFF. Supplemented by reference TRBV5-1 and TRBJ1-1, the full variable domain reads KAGVTQTPRYLIKTRGQQVTLSCSPISGHRSVSWYQQTPGQGLQFLFEYFSETQRNKGNFPGRFSGRQFSNSRSEMNVSTLELGDSALYLCASSPLAGKNTEAFFGQGTRLTVV.

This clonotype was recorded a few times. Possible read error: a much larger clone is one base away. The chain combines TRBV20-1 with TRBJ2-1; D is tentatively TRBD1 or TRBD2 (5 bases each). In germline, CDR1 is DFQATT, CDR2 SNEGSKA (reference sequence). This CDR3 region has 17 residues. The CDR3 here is CGASRKTGTSSYNEQFF. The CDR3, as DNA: TGCGGTGCTAGTAGAAAAACCGGGACGAGCTCCTACAATGAGCAGTTCTTC.

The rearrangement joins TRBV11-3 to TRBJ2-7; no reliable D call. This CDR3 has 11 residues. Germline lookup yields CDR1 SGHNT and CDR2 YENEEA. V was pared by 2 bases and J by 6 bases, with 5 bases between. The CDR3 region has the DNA TGTGCCAGCAGCTTAATTTCCGAGCAGTACTTC. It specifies CASSLISEQYF.

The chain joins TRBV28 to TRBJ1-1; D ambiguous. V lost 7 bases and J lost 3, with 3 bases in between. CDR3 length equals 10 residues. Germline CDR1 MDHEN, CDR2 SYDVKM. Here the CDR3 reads CASMYTEAFF. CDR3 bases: TGTGCCAGCATGTACACTGAAGCTTTCTTT. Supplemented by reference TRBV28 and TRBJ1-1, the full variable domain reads DVKVTQSSRYLVKRTGEKVFLECVQDMDHENMFWYRQDPGLGLRLIYFSYDVKMKEKGDIPEGYSVSREKKERFSLILESASTNQTSMYLCASMYTEAFFGQGTRLTVV.

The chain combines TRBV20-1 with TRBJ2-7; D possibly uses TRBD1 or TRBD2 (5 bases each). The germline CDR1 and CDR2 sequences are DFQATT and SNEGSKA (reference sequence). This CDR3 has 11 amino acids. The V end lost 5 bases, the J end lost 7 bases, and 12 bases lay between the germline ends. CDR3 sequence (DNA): TGCAGTGCTGAACGGGGCGAGGAGCAGTACTTC. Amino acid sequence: CSAERGEEQYF.

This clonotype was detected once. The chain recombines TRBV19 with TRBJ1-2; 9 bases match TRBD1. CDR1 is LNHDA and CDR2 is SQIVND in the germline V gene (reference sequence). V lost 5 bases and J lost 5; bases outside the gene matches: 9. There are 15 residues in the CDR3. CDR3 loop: CASSSLGTGLYGYTF. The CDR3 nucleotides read TGTGCCAGTAGTTCGCTAGGGACAGGGCTTTATGGCTACACCTTC.

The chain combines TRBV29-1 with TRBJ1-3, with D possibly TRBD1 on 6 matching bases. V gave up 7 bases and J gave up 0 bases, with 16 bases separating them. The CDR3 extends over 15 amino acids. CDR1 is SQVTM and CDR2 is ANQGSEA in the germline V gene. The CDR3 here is CSALLRGISGNTIYF. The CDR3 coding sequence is TGCAGCGCTCTGCTAAGGGGGATCTCTGGAAACACCATATATTTT.

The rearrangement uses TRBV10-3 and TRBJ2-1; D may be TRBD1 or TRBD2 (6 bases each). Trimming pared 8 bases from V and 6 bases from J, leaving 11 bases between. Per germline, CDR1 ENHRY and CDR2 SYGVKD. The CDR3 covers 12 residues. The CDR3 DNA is TGTGCCATCGGTGGAGGGGGCAATGAGCAGTTCTTC. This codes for CAIGGGGNEQFF.

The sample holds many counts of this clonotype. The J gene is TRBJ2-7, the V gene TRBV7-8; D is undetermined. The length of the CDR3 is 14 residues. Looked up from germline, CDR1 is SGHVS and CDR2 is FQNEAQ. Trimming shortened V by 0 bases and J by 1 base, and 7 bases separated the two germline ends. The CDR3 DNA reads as TGTGCCAGCAGCTTAGCGGCCAGATCCTACGAGCAGTACTTC. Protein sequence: CASSLAARSYEQYF.

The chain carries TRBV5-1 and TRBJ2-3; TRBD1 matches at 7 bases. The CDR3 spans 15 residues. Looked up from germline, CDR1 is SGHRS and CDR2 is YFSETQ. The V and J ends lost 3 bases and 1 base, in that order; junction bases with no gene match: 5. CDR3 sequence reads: CASSSGQVGTDTQYF. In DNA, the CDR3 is TGCGCCAGCAGCTCTGGACAGGTGGGCACAGATACGCAGTATTTT.

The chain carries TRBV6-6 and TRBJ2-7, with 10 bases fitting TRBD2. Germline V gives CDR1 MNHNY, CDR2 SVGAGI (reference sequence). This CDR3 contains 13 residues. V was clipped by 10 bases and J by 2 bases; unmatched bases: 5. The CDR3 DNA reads TGTGCCACCACACTAGCGGGGCCCTACGAGCAGTACTTC. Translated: CATTLAGPYEQYF.

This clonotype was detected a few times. CDR3 nucleotide sequence: TGCAGTGCTAGAGAGGCTGTTAACTATGGCTACACCTTC. Amino acids: CSAREAVNYGYTF. The chain links TRBV20-1 to TRBJ1-2, with no clear D. Germline assignment: CDR1 DFQATT and CDR2 SNEGSKA (reference sequence). Trimming took off 0 bases at V and 1 base at J, with 6 bases between the two ends. The CDR3 runs 13 residues.

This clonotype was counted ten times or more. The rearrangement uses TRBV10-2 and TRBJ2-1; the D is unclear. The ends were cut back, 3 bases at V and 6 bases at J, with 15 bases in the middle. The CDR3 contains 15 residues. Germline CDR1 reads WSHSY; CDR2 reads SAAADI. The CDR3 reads CASSDLKGSTNEQFF. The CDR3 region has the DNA TGCGCCAGCAGTGATTTAAAGGGTTCTACCAATGAGCAGTTCTTC.

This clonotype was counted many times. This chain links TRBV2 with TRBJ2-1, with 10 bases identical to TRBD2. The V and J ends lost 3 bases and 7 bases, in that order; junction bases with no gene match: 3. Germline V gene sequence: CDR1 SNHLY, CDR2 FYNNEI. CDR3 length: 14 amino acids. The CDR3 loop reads CASSDRTSGNEQFF. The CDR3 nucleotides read TGTGCCAGCAGTGATAGGACTAGCGGAAATGAGCAGTTCTTC.

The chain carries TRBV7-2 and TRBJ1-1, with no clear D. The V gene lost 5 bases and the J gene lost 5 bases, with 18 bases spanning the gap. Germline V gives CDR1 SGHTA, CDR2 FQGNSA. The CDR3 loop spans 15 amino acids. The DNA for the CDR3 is TGTGCCAGCAGCGGGAGAATAAGTGCTCCGACTGAAGCTTTCTTT. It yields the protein CASSGRISAPTEAFF.

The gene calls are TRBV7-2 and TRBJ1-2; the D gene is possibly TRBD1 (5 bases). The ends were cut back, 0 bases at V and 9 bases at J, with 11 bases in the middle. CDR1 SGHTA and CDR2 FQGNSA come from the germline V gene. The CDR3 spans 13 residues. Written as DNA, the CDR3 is TGTGCCAGCAGCTTAGCCGGGGCGCGAAGCTACACCTTC. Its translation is CASSLAGARSYTF. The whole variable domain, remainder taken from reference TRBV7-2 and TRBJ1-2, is GAGVSQSPSNKVTEKGKDVELRCDPISGHTALYWYRQSLGQGLEFLIYFQGNSAPDKSGLPSDRFSAERTGGSVSTLTIQRTQQEDSAVYLCASSLAGARSYTFGSGTRLTVV.

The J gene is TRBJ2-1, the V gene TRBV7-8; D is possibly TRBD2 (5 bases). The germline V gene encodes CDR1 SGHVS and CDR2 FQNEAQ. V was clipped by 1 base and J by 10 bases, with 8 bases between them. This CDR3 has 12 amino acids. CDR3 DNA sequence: TGTGCCAGCAGCTTAGTTGGCGGGGAGCAGTTCTTC. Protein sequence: CASSLVGGEQFF.

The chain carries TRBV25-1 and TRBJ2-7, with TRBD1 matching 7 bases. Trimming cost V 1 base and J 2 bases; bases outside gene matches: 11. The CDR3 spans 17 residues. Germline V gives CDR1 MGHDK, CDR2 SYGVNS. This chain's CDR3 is CASSEWRNPGGTYEQYF. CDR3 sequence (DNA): TGTGCCAGCAGTGAATGGAGGAATCCAGGGGGAACCTACGAGCAGTACTTC.

The CDR3, as DNA: TGTGCCAGCAGTACCGGGGCCAACGTCCTGACTTTC. The encoded protein is CASSTGANVLTF. The chain joins TRBV6-4 to TRBJ2-6; D unclear. The V gene's germline CDR1 is MRHNA and CDR2 SNTAGT. Trimming left V 5 bases short and J 4 bases short, with 3 bases between. The CDR3 is 12 amino acids.

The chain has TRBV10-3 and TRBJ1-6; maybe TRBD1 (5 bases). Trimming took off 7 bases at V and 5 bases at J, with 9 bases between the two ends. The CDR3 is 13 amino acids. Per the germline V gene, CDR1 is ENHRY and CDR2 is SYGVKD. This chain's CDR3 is CAIKGRDNSPLHF. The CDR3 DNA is TGTGCCATCAAAGGCAGGGATAATTCACCCCTCCACTTT.

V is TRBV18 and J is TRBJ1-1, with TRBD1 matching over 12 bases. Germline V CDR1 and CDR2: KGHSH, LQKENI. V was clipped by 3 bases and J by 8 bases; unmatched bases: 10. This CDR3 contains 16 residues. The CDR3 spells CASSPITPGQGAEAFF. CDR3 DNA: TGTGCCAGCTCACCGATTACACCGGGACAGGGGGCCGAAGCTTTCTTT.

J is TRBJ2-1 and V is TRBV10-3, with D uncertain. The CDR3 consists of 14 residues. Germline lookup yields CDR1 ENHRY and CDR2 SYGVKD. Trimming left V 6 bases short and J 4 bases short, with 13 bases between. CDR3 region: CAISFSEIYNEQFF. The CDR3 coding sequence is TGTGCCATCAGCTTCTCCGAGATATACAATGAGCAGTTCTTC.

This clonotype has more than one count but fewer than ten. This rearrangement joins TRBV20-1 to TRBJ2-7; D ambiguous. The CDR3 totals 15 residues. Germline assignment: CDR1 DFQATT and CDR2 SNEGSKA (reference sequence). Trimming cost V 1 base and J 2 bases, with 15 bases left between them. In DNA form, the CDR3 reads TGCAGTGCTAGAGCCGGGCCGGCCTCCACCTACGAGCAGTACTTC. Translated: CSARAGPASTYEQYF.

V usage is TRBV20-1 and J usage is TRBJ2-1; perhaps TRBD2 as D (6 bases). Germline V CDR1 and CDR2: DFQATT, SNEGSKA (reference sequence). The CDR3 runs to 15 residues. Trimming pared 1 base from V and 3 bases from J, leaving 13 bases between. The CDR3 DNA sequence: TGCAGTGCTAGAGTTTCGGGGGTTCTCTACAATGAGCAGTTCTTC. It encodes CSARVSGVLYNEQFF.

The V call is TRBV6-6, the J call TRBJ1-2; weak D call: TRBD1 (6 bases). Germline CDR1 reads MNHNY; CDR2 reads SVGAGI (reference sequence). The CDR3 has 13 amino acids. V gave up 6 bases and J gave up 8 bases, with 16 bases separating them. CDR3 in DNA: TGTGCCAGCAGCCTCCAACAGGGACGAGGCTACACCTTC. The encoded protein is CASSLQQGRGYTF.

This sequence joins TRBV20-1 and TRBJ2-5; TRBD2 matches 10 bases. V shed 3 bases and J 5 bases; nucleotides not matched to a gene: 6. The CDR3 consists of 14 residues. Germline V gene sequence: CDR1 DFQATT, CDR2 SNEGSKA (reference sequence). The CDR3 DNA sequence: TGCAGTGCTAGGAGCGGGGGGGCCTCGGAGACCCAGTACTTC. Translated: CSARSGGASETQYF.

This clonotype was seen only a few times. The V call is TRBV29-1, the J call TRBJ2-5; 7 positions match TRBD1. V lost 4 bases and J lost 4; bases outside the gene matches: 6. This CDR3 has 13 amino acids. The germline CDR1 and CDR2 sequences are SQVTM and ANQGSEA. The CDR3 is CSVAGTVGETQYF. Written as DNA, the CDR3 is TGCAGCGTTGCGGGGACAGTGGGAGAGACCCAGTACTTC.

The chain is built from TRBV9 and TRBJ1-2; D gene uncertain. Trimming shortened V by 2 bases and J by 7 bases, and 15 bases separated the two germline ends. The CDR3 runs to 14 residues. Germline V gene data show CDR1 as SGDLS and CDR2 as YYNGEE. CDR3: CASSVGLLAGGYTF. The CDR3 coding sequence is TGTGCCAGCAGCGTGGGTCTGCTGGCGGGTGGCTACACCTTC.